Following are 7 T cell receptor beta chains from one sample sequenced in a study of beta chain features in type 1 diabetes. Expressed TCRB transcripts were sequenced after all isolated RNA was converted to cDNA. Clones were sequenced by immunoSEQ multiplex PCR, and TCRdb holds only the in-frame ones, with some missing. The data show about 180,000 clones, about 13% seen once. Sequencing used central memory CD4+ T cells from blood. Receptors originate from a young woman in good health.

The gene calls are TRBV7-2 and TRBJ2-5; weak D call: TRBD1 (7 bases). The CDR3 consists of 15 residues. Trimming stripped 3 bases from V and 4 bases from J, with 15 bases between. CDR1 and CDR2 (germline): SGHTA, FQGNSA. DNA for the CDR3: TGTGCCAGCAGCTTCAACAGGGGAGGAGGAGAGACCCAGTACTTC. Encoded protein: CASSFNRGGGETQYF. The entire variable domain, with the rest obtained from reference TRBV7-2 and TRBJ2-5, is as follows: GAGVSQSPSNKVTEKGKDVELRCDPISGHTALYWYRQSLGQGLEFLIYFQGNSAPDKSGLPSDRFSAERTGGSVSTLTIQRTQQEDSAVYLCASSFNRGGGETQYFGPGTRLLVL.

This chain uses TRBV5-4 with TRBJ1-3, with TRBD1 matching 9 bases. Germline lookup yields CDR1 SGHNT and CDR2 YYREEE (reference sequence). CDR3 length equals 15 residues. The V segment lost 4 bases and the J segment 4 bases; nucleotides outside the gene matches: 6. The CDR3, as DNA: TGTGCCAGCAGCATCGATGGACAGGGGGGAAACACCATATATTTT. It yields the protein CASSIDGQGGNTIYF. Drawing the rest from reference TRBV5-4 and TRBJ1-3, the complete variable domain is ETGVTQSPTHLIKTRGQQVTLRCSSQSGHNTVSWYQQALGQGPQFIFQYYREEENGRGNFPPRFSGLQFPNYSSELNVNALELDDSALYLCASSIDGQGGNTIYFGEGSWLTVV.

The chain is built from TRBV28 and TRBJ1-2; D remains unclear. V shed 3 bases and J shed 3 bases, with 14 bases lying between them. Germline loops: CDR1 MDHEN, CDR2 SYDVKM. The CDR3 contains 15 residues. The CDR3 reads CASSLRPLRDYGYTF. The CDR3 nucleotides read TGTGCCAGCAGTTTGAGGCCCTTGAGGGACTATGGCTACACCTTC.

This clone occurred a few times. The J gene is TRBJ1-5, the V gene TRBV11-1; D is ambiguous. CDR1 SGHAT and CDR2 FQDESV come from the germline V gene (reference sequence). V was pared by 8 bases and J by 5 bases, with 10 bases between. CDR3 length: 12 residues. The CDR3 sequence: CASALEDQPQHF. The DNA of the CDR3 is TGTGCCAGCGCCCTGGAGGATCAGCCCCAGCATTTT.

This clone was detected only a few times. In nucleotides, the CDR3 is TGTGCCAGCAGCCAAGGCAGGGCGAACACTGAAGCTTTCTTT. Translating gives CASSQGRANTEAFF. V and J are TRBV14 and TRBJ1-1, with D perhaps TRBD1 (5 bases). The V gene's germline CDR1 is SGHDN and CDR2 FVKESK. The CDR3 sequence is 14 residues long. V lost 1 base and J lost 1, with 7 bases in between.

This clone was counted a few times. The chain combines TRBV2 with TRBJ1-5; D is possibly TRBD1 (6 bases). The CDR3 loop spans 15 amino acids. CDR1 is SNHLY, CDR2 FYNNEI, per germline. Between the trimmed V and J ends, which lost 6 bases and 0 bases, there was a span of 12 bases. The CDR3 reads CASREQGGSNQPQHF. Written as DNA, the CDR3 is TGTGCCAGCAGAGAACAGGGTGGTAGCAATCAGCCCCAGCATTTT.

The chain uses TRBV30 and TRBJ2-7; possible D gene TRBD1, 6 bases. The ends were cut back, 2 bases at V and 9 bases at J, with 14 bases in the middle. CDR1 is GTSNPN, CDR2 SVGIG, per germline (reference sequence). The CDR3 runs 12 residues. DNA of the CDR3: TGTGCCTGGAGTAGAGGGGGATCGGTGCAGTACTTC. It yields the protein CAWSRGGSVQYF.